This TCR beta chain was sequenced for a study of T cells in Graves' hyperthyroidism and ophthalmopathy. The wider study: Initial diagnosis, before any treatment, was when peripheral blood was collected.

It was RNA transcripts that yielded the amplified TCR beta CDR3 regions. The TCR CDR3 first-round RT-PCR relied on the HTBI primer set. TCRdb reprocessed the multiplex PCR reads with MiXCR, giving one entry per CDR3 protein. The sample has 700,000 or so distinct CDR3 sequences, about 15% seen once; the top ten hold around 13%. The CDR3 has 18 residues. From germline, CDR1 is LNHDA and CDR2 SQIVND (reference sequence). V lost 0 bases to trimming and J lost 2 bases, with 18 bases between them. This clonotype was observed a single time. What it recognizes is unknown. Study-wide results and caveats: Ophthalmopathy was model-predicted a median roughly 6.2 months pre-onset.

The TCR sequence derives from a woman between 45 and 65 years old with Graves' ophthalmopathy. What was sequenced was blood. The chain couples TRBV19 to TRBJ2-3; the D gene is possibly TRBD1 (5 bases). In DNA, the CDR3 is TGTGCCAGTAGTATAGACAGGGATACCAACATTCACACAGATACGCAGTATTTT. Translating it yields CASSIDRDTNIHTDTQYF.